The 11 T cell receptor beta chains reported below all come from one sample, sequenced in a study of OX40 agonist ivuxolimab in advanced cancers. Only in-frame clones appear in the TCRdb table, and some are missing; sequencing was by immunoSEQ multiplex PCR. The table has tens of thousands of clones, approximately 90% seen once. The starting material was CD4+ or CD8+ T cells sorted from blood, obtained in a trial of the OX40 agonist ivuxolimab. The source of these receptors is an adult with an advanced solid tumor such as melanoma, head and neck, liver or kidney cancer.

The J gene is TRBJ1-2, the V gene TRBV6-6, with 7 nucleotides matching TRBD1. The CDR3 consists of 16 residues. Germline loops: CDR1 MNHNY, CDR2 SVGAGI (reference sequence). The trim removed 2 bases at V and 6 bases at J, leaving 12 bases unmatched. The CDR3 is CASSYLGGDRVHGYTF. The CDR3 DNA sequence: TGTGCCAGCAGTTACCTTGGTGGCGACAGGGTCCATGGCTACACCTTC.

V gene TRBV27 combines with J gene TRBJ2-1, with 7 bases lining up with TRBD2. V trimming: 6 bases; J trimming: 5 bases; junction bases outside the gene matches: 13. CDR3 length: 16 residues. The V gene's germline CDR1 is MNHEY and CDR2 SMNVEV (reference sequence). CDR3 DNA: TGTGCCAGCAGCATTATCGGGCCTCGGGGGGACAATGAGCAGTTCTTC. Its protein is CASSIIGPRGDNEQFF.

The chain has TRBV11-1 and TRBJ2-1; TRBD2 is a possible D gene (5 bases). V was cut by 5 bases and J by 3 bases, with 11 bases left in between. Germline assignment: CDR1 SGHAT and CDR2 FQDESV (reference sequence). The CDR3 totals 14 residues. The CDR3 DNA is TGTGCCAGCAGCCCCCGGGGAAACTACAATGAGCAGTTCTTC. It codes for CASSPRGNYNEQFF.

The chain is built from TRBV19 and TRBJ2-2; D gene ambiguous. The V end lost 3 bases, the J end lost 5 bases, and 7 bases lay between the germline ends. The germline V gene has CDR1 LNHDA and CDR2 SQIVND (reference sequence). The CDR3 sequence is 13 residues long. CDR3 nucleotide sequence: TGTGCCAGTAGTATTTTGACTACCGGGGAGCTGTTTTTT. Translation: CASSILTTGELFF.

This chain joins TRBV5-8 and TRBJ1-1, with D hard to call. Trimming left V 2 bases short and J 1 base short, with 18 bases between. From germline, CDR1 is SGHTS and CDR2 YDEGEE. The CDR3 is 17 amino acids. CDR3 DNA: TGTGCCAGCAGCTTTAAGAAGGCGATAAGGTGGAACACTGAAGCTTTCTTT. Translation: CASSFKKAIRWNTEAFF.

This clone was recorded once. The chain carries TRBV27 and TRBJ1-1, with a weak D call TRBD1 (5 bases). The CDR3 has 15 residues. V was shortened by 1 base and J by 1 base, with 10 bases between the two germline ends. CDR1 is MNHEY and CDR2 is SMNVEV in the germline V gene (reference sequence). The CDR3 nucleotides read TGTGCCAGCAGTTTATTTACAGGAGCGAACACTGAAGCTTTCTTT. Translating gives CASSLFTGANTEAFF.

This chain connects TRBV30 to TRBJ2-7, with TRBD1 matching over 11 bases. This CDR3 contains 14 residues. Germline V gene data show CDR1 as GTSNPN and CDR2 as SVGIG (reference sequence). With 2 bases clipped from V and 3 bases from J, the junction kept 3 bases outside the gene matches. The CDR3 loop reads CAWSFGTGGYEQYF. The CDR3 DNA follows: TGTGCCTGGAGTTTCGGGACAGGGGGCTACGAGCAGTACTTC.

This clone is a singleton in its sample. This rearrangement joins TRBV6-5 to TRBJ2-1; TRBD1 matches 7 bases. V was pared by 2 bases and J by 7 bases, with 11 bases of the junction left unmatched. The germline V gene has CDR1 MNHEY and CDR2 SVGAGI. This CDR3 is built from 16 residues. The CDR3 nucleotides read TGTGCCAGCAGTTACGGCCCGGGACAGCCACAAAATGAGCAGTTCTTC. The encoded protein is CASSYGPGQPQNEQFF.

The V and J genes are TRBV4-1 and TRBJ1-5; a weak D match, TRBD1 (6 bases). Germline lookup yields CDR1 MGHRA and CDR2 YSYEKL. V was pared by 1 base and J by 7 bases, with 14 bases between. The CDR3 runs 15 residues. This CDR3 reads CASSQVYEGHQPQHF. The CDR3 DNA is TGCGCCAGCAGCCAAGTGTACGAGGGACACCAGCCCCAGCATTTT.

The chain couples TRBV7-3 to TRBJ2-1; D perhaps matches TRBD2 (6 bases). The germline V gene encodes CDR1 SGHTA and CDR2 FQGTGA. The CDR3 length is 13 residues. Trimming shortened V by 5 bases and J by 7 bases, and 12 bases separated the two germline ends. Here the CDR3 DNA reads TGTGCCAGCAGCCTTGGAGGGCTGAATGAGCAGTTCTTC. Translation gives CASSLGGLNEQFF.

V and J are TRBV9 and TRBJ2-5; 11 nucleotides line up with TRBD2. V dropped 7 bases and J dropped 5; count of bases not matched to a gene: 10. The CDR3 contains 15 residues. Germline values: CDR1 SGDLS, CDR2 YYNGEE. CDR3 DNA: TGTGCCAGCGGACCTACTAGCGGGAGTAGTGAGACCCAGTACTTC. Translation: CASGPTSGSSETQYF.